Below, 13 T cell receptor beta chains from the same sample are listed, as sequenced in a study of CD8 T cells in Susac syndrome. With random hexamers, reverse transcription was performed on roughly 0.5 to 1 ug of RNA. From the immunoSEQ multiplex PCR reads, TCRdb called clonotypes with MiXCR, one entry per CDR3 protein. The sample includes 95,000 to 150,000 distinct CDR3 sequences, over 90% of them seen just once. Sequencing was performed on CD8+ T cells from PBMCs. These receptors all stem from a human donor with Susac syndrome.

The sample holds a few counts of this clonotype. The chain couples TRBV27 to TRBJ2-1; TRBD1 might be the D (6 bases). V shed 8 bases and J shed 6 bases, with 11 bases lying between them. The CDR3 has 12 residues. Germline V CDR1 and CDR2: MNHEY, SMNVEV (reference sequence). CDR3 region: CASSIGGNEQFF. The CDR3 coding sequence is TGTGCCAGCTCGATAGGGGGCAATGAGCAGTTCTTC.

This clonotype was counted a single time. The chain recombines TRBV9 with TRBJ2-1, with 7 positions matching TRBD2. This CDR3 has 11 amino acids. Germline assignment: CDR1 SGDLS and CDR2 YYNGEE. V lost 8 bases, J lost 8 bases, and 4 bases stayed unmatched. The CDR3 sequence: CASDGGYEQFF. The CDR3 bases are TGTGCCAGTGACGGGGGGTATGAGCAGTTCTTC.

V usage is TRBV30 and J usage is TRBJ2-5; 7 bases are shared with TRBD2. Trimming removed 0 bases from V and 5 bases from J; junction bases left unmatched: 12. CDR1 GTSNPN and CDR2 SVGIG come from the germline V gene (reference sequence). This CDR3 comprises 16 residues. The CDR3, as DNA: TGTGCCTGGAGTGTAGTCCCAGCGGGGATGGTTGAGACCCAGTACTTC. Translation gives CAWSVVPAGMVETQYF.

The rearrangement uses TRBV12-5 and TRBJ1-5; D remains unclear. Germline V lookup: CDR1 LGHNT, CDR2 FRNRAP. Trimming took 1 base from V and 5 from J, leaving 6 bases between them. The CDR3 runs 13 residues. The CDR3 DNA sequence: TGTGCTAGTGGTTTGGCCAGAGATCAGCCCCAGCATTTT. It specifies CASGLARDQPQHF. The entire variable domain, with the rest obtained from reference TRBV12-5 and TRBJ1-5, is as follows: DARVTQTPRHKVTEMGQEVTMRCQPILGHNTVFWYRQTMMQGLELLAYFRNRAPLDDSGMPKDRFSAEMPDATLATLKIQPSEPRDSAVYFCASGLARDQPQHFGDGTRLSIL.

The gene calls are TRBV6-6 and TRBJ2-7; tentative D call: TRBD2 (6 bases). The CDR3 has 12 residues. Germline V CDR1 and CDR2: MNHNY, SVGAGI (reference sequence). V was trimmed by 6 bases and J by 3 bases, leaving 9 bases between them. This CDR3 reads CASRPGGYEQYF. CDR3 nucleotides: TGTGCCAGCAGACCCGGGGGCTACGAGCAGTACTTC.

This sequence joins TRBV4-1 and TRBJ2-2; no clear D. Germline V gene data show CDR1 as MGHRA and CDR2 as YSYEKL. With 4 bases removed from V and 1 base from J, the gap between germline ends came to 10 bases. The CDR3 covers 15 residues. This CDR3 is CASSPSSQNTGELFF. The CDR3 DNA reads TGCGCCAGCAGCCCGTCTAGTCAGAACACCGGGGAGCTGTTTTTT.

This clonotype is a singleton in its sample. This chain connects TRBV29-1 to TRBJ2-1; 7 positions agree with TRBD2. V shed 6 bases, J shed 5 bases, and the junction held 7 bases outside the gene matches. Germline V gives CDR1 SQVTM, CDR2 ANQGSEA. The CDR3 has 13 amino acids. CDR3 sequence: CSVTGGSHNEQFF. For the CDR3, the DNA is TGCAGCGTCACCGGGGGGTCCCACAATGAGCAGTTCTTC.

In nucleotides, the CDR3 is TGTGCCAGCCGACTAGCGGGGGGTAACAATGAGCAGTTCTTC. It codes for CASRLAGGNNEQFF. The genes are TRBV6-2 or TRBV6-3 and TRBJ2-1; 13 bases are shared with TRBD2. The CDR3 length is 14 residues. The J segment lost 5 bases and the V segment lost 8 bases, leaving 3 bases of the junction unmatched. CDR1 MNHEY and CDR2 SVGEGT come from the germline V gene.

V is TRBV7-8 and J is TRBJ1-1; 9 bases map to TRBD1. Germline assignment: CDR1 SGHVS and CDR2 FQNEAQ. The CDR3 is 16 amino acids. V gave up 4 bases and J gave up 3 bases; unmatched junction bases: 9. The chain's CDR3 is CASSSDRGGWYTEAFF. In DNA, the CDR3 is TGTGCCAGCAGCTCGGACAGGGGAGGGTGGTACACTGAAGCTTTCTTT.

This chain connects TRBV5-4 to TRBJ2-3; D tentatively reads TRBD1 or TRBD2 (5 bases each). Deletions cut 4 bases from V and 8 bases from J, with 11 bases between. The CDR3 covers 12 residues. Germline CDR1 is SGHNT and CDR2 is YYREEE (reference sequence). For the CDR3, the DNA is TGTGCCAGCAGCCCGGGACGCGGTACGCAGTATTTT. This gives the protein CASSPGRGTQYF. Full variable domain (rest looked up from reference TRBV5-4 and TRBJ2-3): ETGVTQSPTHLIKTRGQQVTLRCSSQSGHNTVSWYQQALGQGPQFIFQYYREEENGRGNFPPRFSGLQFPNYSSELNVNALELDDSALYLCASSPGRGTQYFGPGTRLTVL.

This rearrangement joins TRBV29-1 to TRBJ1-1, with 7 bases fitting TRBD1. The J segment lost 12 bases and the V segment lost 3 bases, leaving 7 bases of the junction unmatched. This CDR3 spans 11 amino acids. The germline CDR1 and CDR2 sequences are SQVTM and ANQGSEA. The CDR3 loop is CSVERQGSSFF. The CDR3 DNA reads TGCAGCGTTGAGAGACAGGGATCATCTTTCTTT.

This chain joins TRBV5-1 and TRBJ1-1, with D perhaps matching TRBD1 (5 bases). Per germline, CDR1 SGHRS and CDR2 YFSETQ. This CDR3 region has 16 residues. Trimming stripped 1 base from V and 0 bases from J, with 13 bases between. The DNA of the CDR3 is TGCGCCAGCAGCTTGTCGGTTCGACAGCTGAACACTGAAGCTTTCTTT. Protein: CASSLSVRQLNTEAFF.

This clonotype was counted a single time. The chain joins TRBV2 to TRBJ1-2; maybe TRBD1 (5 bases). Germline CDR1 and CDR2: SNHLY and FYNNEI. Trimming pared 6 bases from V and 2 bases from J, leaving 13 bases between. The CDR3 extends over 14 amino acids. CDR3 loop: CASRGDQVNYGYTF. CDR3 nucleotides: TGTGCCAGCAGGGGGGACCAGGTGAACTATGGCTACACCTTC. The full variable domain, with the rest looked up from reference TRBV2 and TRBJ1-2, is EPEVTQTPSHQVTQMGQEVILRCVPISNHLYFYWYRQILGQKVEFLVSFYNNEISEKSEIFDDQFSVERPDGSNFTLKIRSTKLEDSAMYFCASRGDQVNYGYTFGSGTRLTVV.